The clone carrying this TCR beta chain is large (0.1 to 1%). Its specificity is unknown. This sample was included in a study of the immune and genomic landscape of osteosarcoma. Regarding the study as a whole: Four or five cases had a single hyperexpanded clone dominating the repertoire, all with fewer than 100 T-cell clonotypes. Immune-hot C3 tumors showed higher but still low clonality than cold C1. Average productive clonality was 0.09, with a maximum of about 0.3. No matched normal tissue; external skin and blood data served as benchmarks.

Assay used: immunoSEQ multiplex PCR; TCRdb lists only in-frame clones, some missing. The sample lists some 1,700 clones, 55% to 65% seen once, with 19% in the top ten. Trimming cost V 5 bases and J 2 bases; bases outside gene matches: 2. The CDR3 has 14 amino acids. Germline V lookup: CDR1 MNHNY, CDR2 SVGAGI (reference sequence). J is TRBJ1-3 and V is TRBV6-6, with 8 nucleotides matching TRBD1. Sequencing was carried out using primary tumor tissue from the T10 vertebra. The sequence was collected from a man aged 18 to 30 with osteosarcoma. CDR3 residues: CASSPTGAGNTIYF. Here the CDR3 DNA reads TGTGCCAGCAGTCCGACAGGGGCTGGAAACACCATATATTTT.